This entry lists 23 T cell receptor beta chains sequenced from one sample in a study of HIV-infected patients and healthy controls. About 540 ng RNA was reverse transcribed with alpha and beta constant-region primers. Separate chain-specific third strand synthesis with multiplexing indices produced the alpha and beta libraries. MiXCR, run by TCRdb on the 5' RACE reads, gives a single entry per CDR3 protein. The sample has over 15,000 distinct CDR3 sequences, around 10% seen once. The repertoire came from unfractionated whole blood and reflected all unsorted peripheral T cells. The source material was blood. Receptor source: an adult in good health.

This clonotype appeared many times. This chain joins TRBV20-1 and TRBJ2-1, with TRBD2 matching 9 bases. CDR3 length equals 17 residues. Losses at the gene ends were 5 bases for V and 5 bases for J; bases not matched to a gene: 16. The germline CDR1 and CDR2 sequences are DFQATT and SNEGSKA (reference sequence). Here the CDR3 DNA reads TGCAGTGCTCGCAGGCGGGAGGGCGCAGGTGGCCACAATGAGCAGTTCTTC. It is translated as CSARRREGAGGHNEQFF.

This clonotype was counted ten times or more. The rearrangement joins TRBV20-1 to TRBJ2-1, with TRBD2 identical over 11 bases. J was trimmed by 6 bases and V by 0 bases; bases with no gene match: 4. The germline V gene has CDR1 DFQATT and CDR2 SNEGSKA (reference sequence). This CDR3 is 15 amino acids long. CDR3: CSARDAGTSGNEQFF. CDR3 nucleotide sequence: TGCAGTGCTAGAGACGCCGGGACTAGCGGCAATGAGCAGTTCTTC.

This clonotype was recorded a few times. The V gene is TRBV6-1, the J gene TRBJ2-3, with TRBD1 matching over 8 bases. Germline V gene sequence: CDR1 MNHNS, CDR2 SASEGT. The CDR3 consists of 16 residues. J lost 0 bases, V lost 4 bases, and 6 bases had no gene match. DNA of the CDR3: TGTGCCAGCAGTGGAAGACAGGGGAGAAGCACAGATACGCAGTATTTT. This gives the protein CASSGRQGRSTDTQYF.

This clonotype was recorded at least ten times. This chain links TRBV6-6 with TRBJ2-3; 7 bases align to TRBD2. The germline CDR1 and CDR2 sequences are MNHNY and SVGAGI (reference sequence). With V trimmed by 4 bases and J by 1 base, 8 bases remained unmatched. The CDR3 loop spans 16 amino acids. CDR3 nucleotides: TGTGCCAGCAGTTTGAGCGGGGCCCGGCGCACAGATACGCAGTATTTT. The encoded protein is CASSLSGARRTDTQYF.

In its sample, this clonotype ranks as medium-sized. The rearrangement joins TRBV5-1 to TRBJ2-1; 10 bases fit TRBD2. CDR3 length: 20 residues. Germline CDR1 reads SGHRS; CDR2 reads YFSETQ. The V segment lost 0 bases and the J segment 1 base; nucleotides outside the gene matches: 13. CDR3 region: CASSLEVGSGRRYSYNEQFF. The CDR3 DNA reads as TGCGCCAGCAGCTTGGAGGTGGGTAGCGGGAGGCGGTATTCCTACAATGAGCAGTTCTTC.

In its sample, this clonotype is medium-sized (0.01 to 0.1%). The CDR3 spells CASSLSDTEAFF. Written as DNA, the CDR3 is TGTGCCAGCAGCTTATCGGACACTGAAGCTTTCTTT. The J gene is TRBJ1-1, the V gene TRBV7-9; no firm D call. Trimming shortened V by 2 bases and J by 3 bases, and 4 bases separated the two germline ends. The germline V gene has CDR1 SEHNR and CDR2 FQNEAQ (reference sequence). The CDR3 spans 12 residues.

The sample holds many counts of this clonotype. V gene TRBV28 combines with J gene TRBJ2-3; 8 bases map to TRBD1. J gave up 9 bases and V 2 bases, and 10 bases lay outside the gene matches. The CDR3 has 15 amino acids. The germline V gene has CDR1 MDHEN and CDR2 SYDVKM. Here the CDR3 reads CASSLAGTGGDTQYF. CDR3 nucleotide sequence: TGTGCCAGCAGTTTAGCCGGAACAGGGGGAGACACGCAGTATTTT.

The chain combines TRBV6-5 with TRBJ1-1; TRBD1 matches at 7 bases. J lost 4 bases, V lost 5 bases, and 7 bases had no gene match. This CDR3 comprises 14 residues. Germline loops: CDR1 MNHEY, CDR2 SVGAGI. CDR3 sequence: CASSTGTVFTEAFF. The DNA of the CDR3 is TGTGCCAGCAGTACCGGGACAGTTTTCACTGAAGCTTTCTTT.

This clonotype has at least ten counts. This chain joins TRBV18 and TRBJ1-5; D gene unclear. CDR3 size: 13 residues. V lost 3 bases and J lost 4, with 7 bases in between. Germline CDR1 is KGHSH and CDR2 is LQKENI. The CDR3 nucleotides read TGTGCCAGCTCACCGGCAGTAAATCAGCCCCAGCATTTT. This translates into CASSPAVNQPQHF.

This clonotype was observed a handful of times. The chain combines TRBV12-3 or TRBV12-4 with TRBJ2-7; tentative D call: TRBD1 (6 bases). The CDR3 consists of 13 residues. V gave up 3 bases and J gave up 6 bases, with 12 bases separating them. CDR3 protein: CASSLGPGVEQYF. DNA for the CDR3: TGTGCCAGCAGTTTGGGGCCAGGGGTCGAGCAGTACTTC.

In this sample, this clonotype turned up many times. The chain is built from TRBV20-1 and TRBJ1-1; no reliable D call. Trimming took 1 base from V and 0 from J, leaving 9 bases between them. The CDR3 runs to 14 residues. Germline CDR1 DFQATT, CDR2 SNEGSKA (reference sequence). The CDR3 reads CSARVPSMNTEAFF. Written as DNA, the CDR3 is TGCAGTGCTAGAGTCCCCTCCATGAACACTGAAGCTTTCTTT.

The genes are TRBV12-3 or TRBV12-4 and TRBJ2-7; a possible D gene is TRBD1 (6 bases). The CDR3 covers 13 residues. V was pared by 9 bases and J by 6 bases, with 18 bases between. This CDR3 reads CARTARGSFEQYF. CDR3 bases: TGTGCCAGAACTGCCAGGGGTAGTTTCGAGCAGTACTTC.

In its sample, this clonotype ranks as medium-sized. The rearrangement joins TRBV27 to TRBJ2-7; unclear D gene. Germline CDR1 is MNHEY and CDR2 is SMNVEV (reference sequence). CDR3 length: 15 residues. Trimming removed 4 bases at V and 5 bases at J, with 18 bases between. The DNA of the CDR3 is TGTGCCAGCAGTTCCCGTATCCTGTTTGGAAACGAGCAGTACTTC. Amino acid sequence: CASSSRILFGNEQYF.

This clonotype has a count of ten or more. V gene TRBV6-2 or TRBV6-3 combines with J gene TRBJ1-1, with D uncertain. The CDR3 runs 12 residues. Germline V CDR1 and CDR2: MNHEY, SVGEGT. V was cut by 2 bases and J by 6 bases, with 7 bases left in between. The CDR3 here is CASSYRAPEAFF. The DNA of the CDR3 is TGTGCCAGCAGTTACAGGGCCCCTGAAGCTTTCTTT.

The CDR3 bases are TGCAGTGCTAGAGATCCTGGACACTTCACGAACACCGGGGAGCTGTTTTTT. Translating gives CSARDPGHFTNTGELFF. This chain connects TRBV20-1 to TRBJ2-2, with a possible D match to TRBD1 (5 bases). The CDR3 runs 17 residues. Germline V CDR1 and CDR2: DFQATT, SNEGSKA (reference sequence). V was shortened by 0 bases and J by 0 bases, with 14 bases between the two germline ends.

This clonotype was picked up many times. The gene calls are TRBV29-1 and TRBJ2-5; D unresolved. Germline assignment: CDR1 SQVTM and CDR2 ANQGSEA. The CDR3 contains 13 residues. V was pared by 3 bases and J by 1 base, with 9 bases between. In DNA form, the CDR3 reads TGCAGCGTTGACTATGGGTCCCAAGAGACCCAGTACTTC. Translated: CSVDYGSQETQYF.

This clonotype was counted ten times or more. The CDR3 DNA follows: TGTGCCAGCAGTTTTCAGGGGTGGGGTACACAGACTGAAGCTTTCTTT. It translates to CASSFQGWGTQTEAFF. The chain is built from TRBV12-3 or TRBV12-4 and TRBJ1-1, with D perhaps TRBD1 (6 bases). The CDR3 sequence is 16 residues long. Trimming shortened V by 3 bases and J by 5 bases, and 19 bases separated the two germline ends.

At least ten counts were recorded for this clonotype. The chain has TRBV29-1 and TRBJ1-1, with D possibly TRBD1 on 5 matching bases. V lost 3 bases and J 4 bases, leaving 15 bases between the germline ends. The germline V gene encodes CDR1 SQVTM and CDR2 ANQGSEA. This CDR3 region has 14 residues. The chain's CDR3 is CSVDRGDGGTEAFF. Written as DNA, the CDR3 is TGCAGCGTTGATCGGGGGGATGGAGGCACTGAAGCTTTCTTT.

This clonotype was counted a few times. The gene calls are TRBV5-5 and TRBJ2-6, with no clear D. This CDR3 has 17 residues. The V and J ends lost 4 bases and 0 bases respectively, with 14 bases between them. Per the germline V gene, CDR1 is SGHKS and CDR2 is YYEKEE (reference sequence). The CDR3 reads CASSPSLGPSGANVLTF. CDR3 in DNA: TGTGCCAGCAGCCCATCATTGGGTCCCTCTGGGGCCAACGTCCTGACTTTC.

This clonotype has only a few counts. CDR3 amino acids: CASSLAGNLAGGNEQFF. The CDR3 DNA sequence: TGCGCCAGCAGCTTGGCCGGAAATCTAGCGGGAGGCAATGAGCAGTTCTTC. The genes are TRBV5-1 and TRBJ2-1, with 11 bases that match TRBD2. CDR3 length: 17 amino acids. Trimming removed 0 bases from V and 6 bases from J; junction bases left unmatched: 8. Germline CDR1 SGHRS, CDR2 YFSETQ.

There are many counts of this clonotype. This chain uses TRBV20-1 with TRBJ2-3; 7 bases agree with TRBD2. This CDR3 contains 12 residues. CDR1 and CDR2 from the germline V gene are DFQATT and SNEGSKA (reference sequence). DNA for the CDR3: TGCAGAGCCGGGCGGGGGACAGATACGCAGTATTTT. Amino acids: CRAGRGTDTQYF.

This clonotype was seen at least ten times. The chain joins TRBV11-1 to TRBJ2-3, with D uncertain. From germline, CDR1 is SGHAT and CDR2 FQDESV (reference sequence). CDR3 length equals 12 residues. Trimming stripped 5 bases from V and 9 bases from J, with 12 bases between. The DNA of the CDR3 is TGTGCCAGCAGCATCGACTGGGGAACGCAGTATTTT. Amino acid sequence: CASSIDWGTQYF.

This clonotype has a count of ten or more. V is TRBV7-2 and J is TRBJ2-3, with 11 bases lining up with TRBD2. V lost 5 bases and J lost 5; bases outside the gene matches: 9. This CDR3 comprises 16 residues. Germline V gene sequence: CDR1 SGHTA, CDR2 FQGNSA. CDR3 nucleotides: TGTGCCAGCAGCCTCCGACTAGCGGGGAGTAGAGATACGCAGTATTTT. Amino acids: CASSLRLAGSRDTQYF. Based on the CDR3 plus reference TRBV7-2 and TRBJ2-3, the full variable domain is GAGVSQSPSNKVTEKGKDVELRCDPISGHTALYWYRQSLGQGLEFLIYFQGNSAPDKSGLPSDRFSAERTGGSVSTLTIQRTQQEDSAVYLCASSLRLAGSRDTQYFGPGTRLTVL.